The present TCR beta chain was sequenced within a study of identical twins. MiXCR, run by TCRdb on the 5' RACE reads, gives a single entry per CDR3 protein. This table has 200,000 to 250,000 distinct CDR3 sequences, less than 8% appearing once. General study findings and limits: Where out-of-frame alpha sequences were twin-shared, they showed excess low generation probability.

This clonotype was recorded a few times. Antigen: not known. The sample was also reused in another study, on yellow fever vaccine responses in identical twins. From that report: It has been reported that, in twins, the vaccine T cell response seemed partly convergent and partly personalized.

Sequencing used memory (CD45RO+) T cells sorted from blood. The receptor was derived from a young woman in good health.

Here the CDR3 DNA reads TGTGCCAGCAGTGATGGGGGCCGCGGAGATACGCAGTATTTT. The encoded protein is CASSDGGRGDTQYF. This chain joins TRBV6-1 and TRBJ2-3, with D possibly matching TRBD1 (6 bases). V was trimmed by 3 bases and J by 5 bases, leaving 12 bases between them. Germline loops: CDR1 MNHNS, CDR2 SASEGT. This CDR3 comprises 14 residues.